This TCR beta chain comes out of a study of blood T cell repertoires in COVID-19 (dated by TCRdb to about 2020). Turning to the overall study: Samples from collaborators originated in the United States, Italy and Spain and spanned both the acute and convalescent phases of COVID-19. The material from the prospective study consisted of cDNA or gDNA derived from T cells, B-cell-depleted T cells, or PBMCs. The dataset comprised deeply sampled blood TCRbeta repertoires from subjects exposed to, actively infected with, or recovered from COVID-19. The repertoires were released in a freely available public database meant as a resource for research on the immune response to SARS-CoV-2. The samples were drawn from the first 160 participants of the ongoing ImmuneRACE study and from 950 to 1,500 subjects provided by 6 global collaborators. The sample metadata nearly always contained a de-identified subject ID, COVID-19 status, age in years and sex. Where available, HLA class I and class II types were obtained from metadata supplied by the sample provider rather than from assay-based typing. Study-wide findings and limitations: Clinical and demographic metadata were provided uncurated, with the amount varying by source and participant.

With respect to this clone: Its antigen is still unknown. Base-call qualities are not available, and no considerably larger clone is one nucleotide away.

CDR1 and CDR2 are read off the germline V gene as SGHTA and FQGTGA. From its cysteine to its phenylalanine, the CDR3 spans 14 amino acids. Only CDR3 DNA remains: 42 bases, in frame from the first base. Relative to germline, V is missing 5 bases and J is missing 4 bases, with 5 bases of the junction outside any gene match. The collaborating institutions used their own protocols to collect whole blood in K2EDTA tubes. Collaborator samples were shipped for TCRbeta analysis as frozen whole blood, isolated PBMCs, or DNA extracted from either sample type. The immunoSEQ Assay, a bias-controlled multiplex PCR, was used to amplify TCRbeta CDR3 regions from genomic DNA. For the original study's pipeline: The number of nucleated cells in each sample was estimated by amplification of reference gene primers within the assay. To quantify the absolute abundance of each unique TCRbeta CDR3 rearrangement, sequence reads were collapsed and filtered. For each sample, productive Simpson clonality was calculated as the square root of Simpson's diversity index over productive rearrangements. TCRdb took over this immuneACCESS table, retaining in-frame rearrangements with V and J assigned. Such tables are incomplete; in checked studies, under half of the missing clones stem from an unresolved V gene, and the remainder is unexplained. The DNA was the basis for D and trimming; V, J and clone size are from that table. The sample records 130,000 or so clones, more than 75% of which are singletons. Of the sample, roughly 2.2% falls within the top ten clones.

The chain is assembled from TRBV7-3 and TRBJ2-3, with 8 bases in between that match TRBD2. This TCR was recovered from a man between 65 and 85 years old with active COVID-19. Sample: peripheral blood. The sequenced DNA: TGTGCCAGCAGCGGCGGGCGGGAGGCAGATACGCAGTATTTT. Its protein is CASSGGREADTQYF. When the CDR3 is completed using the reference TRBV7-3 and TRBJ2-3 genes on either side, the full variable domain is GAGVSQTPSNKVTEKGKYVELRCDPISGHTALYWYRQSLGQGPEFLIYFQGTGAADDSGLPNDRFFAVRPEGSVSTLKIQRTERGDSAVYLCASSGGREADTQYFGPGTRLTVL.